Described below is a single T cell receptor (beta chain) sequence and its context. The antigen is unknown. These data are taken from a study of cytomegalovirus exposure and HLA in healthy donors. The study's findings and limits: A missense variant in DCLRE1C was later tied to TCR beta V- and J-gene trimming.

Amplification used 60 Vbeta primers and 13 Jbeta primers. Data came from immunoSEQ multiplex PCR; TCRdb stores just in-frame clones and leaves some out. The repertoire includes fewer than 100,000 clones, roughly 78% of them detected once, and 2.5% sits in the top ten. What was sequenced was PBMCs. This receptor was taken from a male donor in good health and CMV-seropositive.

CDR3 sequence reads: CASSVAGNYEQYF. In nucleotides, the CDR3 is TGTGCCAGCAGTGTTGCGGGAAACTACGAGCAGTACTTC. The chain is built from TRBV2 and TRBJ2-7; D might be TRBD2 (6 bases). Per the germline V gene, CDR1 is SNHLY and CDR2 is FYNNEI. The CDR3 consists of 13 residues. V was clipped by 4 bases and J by 3 bases, with 10 bases between them.